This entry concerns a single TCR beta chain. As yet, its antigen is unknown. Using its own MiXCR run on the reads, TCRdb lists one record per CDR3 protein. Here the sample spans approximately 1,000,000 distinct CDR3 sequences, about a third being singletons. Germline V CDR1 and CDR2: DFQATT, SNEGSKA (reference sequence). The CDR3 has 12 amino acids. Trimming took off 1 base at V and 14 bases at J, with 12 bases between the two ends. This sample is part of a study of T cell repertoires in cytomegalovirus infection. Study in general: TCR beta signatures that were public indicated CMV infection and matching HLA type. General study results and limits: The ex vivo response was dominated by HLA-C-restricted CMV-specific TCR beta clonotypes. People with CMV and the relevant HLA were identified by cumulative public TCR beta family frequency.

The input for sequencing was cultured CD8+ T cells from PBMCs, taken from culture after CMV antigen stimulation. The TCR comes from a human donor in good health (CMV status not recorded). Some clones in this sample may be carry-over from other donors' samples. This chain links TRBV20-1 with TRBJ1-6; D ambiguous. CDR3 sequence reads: CSARGPYGTLHF. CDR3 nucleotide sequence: TGCAGTGCTAGAGGCCCTTATGGGACCCTCCACTTT.